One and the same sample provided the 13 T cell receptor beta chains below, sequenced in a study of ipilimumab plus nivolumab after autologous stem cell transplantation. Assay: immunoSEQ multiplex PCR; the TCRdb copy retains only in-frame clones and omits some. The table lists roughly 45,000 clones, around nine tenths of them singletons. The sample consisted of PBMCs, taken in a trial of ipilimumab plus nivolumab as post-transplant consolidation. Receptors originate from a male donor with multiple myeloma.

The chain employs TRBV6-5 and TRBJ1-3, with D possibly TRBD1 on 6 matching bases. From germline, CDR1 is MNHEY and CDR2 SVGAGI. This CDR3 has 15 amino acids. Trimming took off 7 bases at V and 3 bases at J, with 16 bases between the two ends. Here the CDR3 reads CASTMGGADGNTIYF. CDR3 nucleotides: TGTGCCAGCACCATGGGGGGCGCGGATGGAAACACCATATATTTT.

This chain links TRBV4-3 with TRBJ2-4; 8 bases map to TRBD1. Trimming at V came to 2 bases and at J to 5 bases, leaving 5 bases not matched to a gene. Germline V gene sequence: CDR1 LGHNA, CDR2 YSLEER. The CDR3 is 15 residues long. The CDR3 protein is CASSQSDRAENIQYF. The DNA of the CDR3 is TGCGCCAGCAGCCAATCGGACAGGGCTGAAAACATTCAGTACTTC.

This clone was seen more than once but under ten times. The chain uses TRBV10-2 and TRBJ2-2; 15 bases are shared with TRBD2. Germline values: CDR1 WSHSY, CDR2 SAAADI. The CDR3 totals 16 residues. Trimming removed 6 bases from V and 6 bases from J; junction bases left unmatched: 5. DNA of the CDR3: TGCGCCAGCAGAAATGGACTAGCGGGAGGGGCCGGGGAGCTGTTTTTT. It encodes CASRNGLAGGAGELFF.

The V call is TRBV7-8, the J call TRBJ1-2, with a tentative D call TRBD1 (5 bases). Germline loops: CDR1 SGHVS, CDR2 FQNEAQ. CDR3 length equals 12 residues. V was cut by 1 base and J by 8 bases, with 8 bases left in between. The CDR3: CASSLDEGGYTF. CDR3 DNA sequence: TGTGCCAGCAGCTTAGACGAGGGGGGCTACACCTTC.

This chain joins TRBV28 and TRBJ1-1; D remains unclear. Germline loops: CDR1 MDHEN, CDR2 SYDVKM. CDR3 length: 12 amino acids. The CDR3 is CAGQTQNTEAFF. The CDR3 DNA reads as TGTGCAGGGCAGACCCAGAACACTGAAGCTTTCTTT.

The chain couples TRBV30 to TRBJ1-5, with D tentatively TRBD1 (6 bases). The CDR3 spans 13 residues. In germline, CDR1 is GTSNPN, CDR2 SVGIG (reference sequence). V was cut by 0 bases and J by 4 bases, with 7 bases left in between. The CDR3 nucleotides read TGTGCCTGGAGTGTAAGGGGGAATCAGCCCCAGCATTTT. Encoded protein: CAWSVRGNQPQHF.

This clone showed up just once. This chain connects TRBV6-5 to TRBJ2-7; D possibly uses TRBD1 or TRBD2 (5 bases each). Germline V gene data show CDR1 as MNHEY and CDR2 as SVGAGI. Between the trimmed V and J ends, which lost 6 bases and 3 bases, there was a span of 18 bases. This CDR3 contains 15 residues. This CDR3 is CASRSRGPSYYEQYF. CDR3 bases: TGTGCCAGCAGATCAAGGGGACCCTCCTACTACGAGCAGTACTTC.

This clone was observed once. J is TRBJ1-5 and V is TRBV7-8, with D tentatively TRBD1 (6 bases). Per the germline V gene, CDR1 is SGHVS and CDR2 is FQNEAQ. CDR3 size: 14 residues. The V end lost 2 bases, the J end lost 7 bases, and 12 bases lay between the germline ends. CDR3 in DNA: TGTGCCAGCAGCTTATCCAGGGGAGGACAGCCCCAGCATTTT. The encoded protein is CASSLSRGGQPQHF.

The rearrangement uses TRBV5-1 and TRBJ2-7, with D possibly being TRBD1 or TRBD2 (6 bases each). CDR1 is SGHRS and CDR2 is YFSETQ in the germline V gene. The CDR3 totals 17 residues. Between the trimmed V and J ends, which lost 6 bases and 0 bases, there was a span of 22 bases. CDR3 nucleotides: TGCGCCAGCAACCGATGGGGGGCCGTTATTGGCTCCTACGAGCAGTACTTC. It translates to CASNRWGAVIGSYEQYF.

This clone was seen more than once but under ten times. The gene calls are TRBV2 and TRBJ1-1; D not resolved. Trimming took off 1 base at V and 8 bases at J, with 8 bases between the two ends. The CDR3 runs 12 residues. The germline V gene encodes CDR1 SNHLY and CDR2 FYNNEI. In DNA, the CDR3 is TGTGCCAGCAGTGAAGGGGCGCGAGAAGCTTTCTTT. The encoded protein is CASSEGAREAFF.

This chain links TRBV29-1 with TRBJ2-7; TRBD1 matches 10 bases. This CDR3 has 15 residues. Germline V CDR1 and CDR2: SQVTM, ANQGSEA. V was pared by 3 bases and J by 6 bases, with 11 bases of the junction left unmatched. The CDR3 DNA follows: TGCAGCGTTGAGCTCGTCGCGGGGACAGGGGTCGAGCAGTACTTC. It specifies CSVELVAGTGVEQYF.

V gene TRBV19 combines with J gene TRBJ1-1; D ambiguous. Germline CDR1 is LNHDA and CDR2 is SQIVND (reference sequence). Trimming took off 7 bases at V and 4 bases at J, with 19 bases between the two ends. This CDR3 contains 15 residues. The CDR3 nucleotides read TGTGCCAGTAACGTTTTGACCTATCGGGGCACTGAAGCTTTCTTT. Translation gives CASNVLTYRGTEAFF. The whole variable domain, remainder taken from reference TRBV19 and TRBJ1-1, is DGGITQSPKYLFRKEGQNVTLSCEQNLNHDAMYWYRQDPGQGLRLIYYSQIVNDFQKGDIAEGYSVSREKKESFPLTVTSAQKNPTAFYLCASNVLTYRGTEAFFGQGTRLTVV.

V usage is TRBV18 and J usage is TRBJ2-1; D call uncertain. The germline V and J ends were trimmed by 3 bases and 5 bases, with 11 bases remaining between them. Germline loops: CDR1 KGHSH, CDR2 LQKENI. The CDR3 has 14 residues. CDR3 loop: CASSPPVENNEQFF. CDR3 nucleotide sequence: TGTGCCAGCTCACCCCCGGTAGAGAACAATGAGCAGTTCTTC.